This T cell receptor (beta chain) came from a study of T cell repertoires in cytomegalovirus infection. Study-wide background: Both CMV infection and a matching HLA type were indicated by public TCR beta signatures. Study-level results: Identification of carriers of CMV plus the relevant HLA was achieved through cumulative public TCR beta family frequency. What dominated the ex vivo response were HLA-C-restricted CMV-specific TCR beta clonotypes.

TCRdb used MiXCR to reprocess the reads, holding one entry per CDR3 protein. The sample lists 310,000 or so distinct CDR3 sequences, 8% to 10% seen once, with approximately 2.3% in the top ten. Germline-derived CDR1 and CDR2 are SGHTA and FQGNSA. The CDR3 length is 14 residues. Trimming removed 7 bases from V and 4 bases from J, with 14 bases in between. This clonotype was counted ten times or more. Its antigen is undetermined. Specimen: PBMCs. V and J are TRBV7-2 and TRBJ1-5; D not resolved. The clonotype was recovered from a human donor in good health (CMV status not recorded). Some clones in this sample may be carry-over from other donors' samples. The CDR3 reads CASKTGSTNQPQHF. CDR3 DNA: TGTGCCAGCAAAACGGGGTCGACAAATCAGCCCCAGCATTTT.